This entry concerns a single T cell receptor (beta chain). Its cognate antigen is unknown. Relative to the germline gene, one junction end is altered; a read error may explain this. The CDR3 has 17 residues. From germline, CDR1 is SEHNR and CDR2 FQNEAQ (reference sequence). PCR primers comprised 60 Vbeta and 13 Jbeta primers. The method was immunoSEQ multiplex PCR; TCRdb's version includes in-frame clones alone and lacks a portion of them. The profile covers 110,000 or so clones, with 77% appearing a single time and around 8.6% taken by the ten largest. The data stem from a study of cytomegalovirus exposure and HLA in healthy donors. For the study at large: Earlier, 90 million to 140 million unique TCR beta sequences were recovered from 200 million or so T cells by an analysis. Study results and limitations: Later on, a genetic analysis was performed. It linked a missense variant in DCLRE1C with V- and J-gene trimming of TCR beta. A later analysis found common viral pathogens apparently linked to several of the most significant clusters.

The clonotype was recovered from a woman aged 35 to 49 in good health and CMV-seropositive. The chain combines TRBV7-9 with TRBJ1-2; D not certain. What was sequenced was PBMCs. This CDR3 reads CSSSGFALPGGPAGYTF. CDR3 coding DNA: TGTTCCAGCAGCGGGTTTGCATTACCGGGAGGCCCCGCGGGCTACACCTTC.